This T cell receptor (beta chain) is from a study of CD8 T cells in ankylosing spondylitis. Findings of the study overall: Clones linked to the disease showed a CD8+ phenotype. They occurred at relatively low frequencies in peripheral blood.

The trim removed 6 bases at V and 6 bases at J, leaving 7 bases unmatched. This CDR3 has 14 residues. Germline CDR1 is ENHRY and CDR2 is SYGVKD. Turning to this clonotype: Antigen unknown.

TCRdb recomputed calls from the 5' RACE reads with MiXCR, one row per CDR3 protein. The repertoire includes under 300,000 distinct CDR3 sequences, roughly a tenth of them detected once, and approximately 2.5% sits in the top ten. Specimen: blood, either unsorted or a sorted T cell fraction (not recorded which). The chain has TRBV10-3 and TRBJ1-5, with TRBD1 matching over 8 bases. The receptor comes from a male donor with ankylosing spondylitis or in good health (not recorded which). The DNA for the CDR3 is TGTGCCATCAGCGAAGGACAGGGCGGTCAGCCCCAGCATTTT. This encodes CAISEGQGGQPQHF.